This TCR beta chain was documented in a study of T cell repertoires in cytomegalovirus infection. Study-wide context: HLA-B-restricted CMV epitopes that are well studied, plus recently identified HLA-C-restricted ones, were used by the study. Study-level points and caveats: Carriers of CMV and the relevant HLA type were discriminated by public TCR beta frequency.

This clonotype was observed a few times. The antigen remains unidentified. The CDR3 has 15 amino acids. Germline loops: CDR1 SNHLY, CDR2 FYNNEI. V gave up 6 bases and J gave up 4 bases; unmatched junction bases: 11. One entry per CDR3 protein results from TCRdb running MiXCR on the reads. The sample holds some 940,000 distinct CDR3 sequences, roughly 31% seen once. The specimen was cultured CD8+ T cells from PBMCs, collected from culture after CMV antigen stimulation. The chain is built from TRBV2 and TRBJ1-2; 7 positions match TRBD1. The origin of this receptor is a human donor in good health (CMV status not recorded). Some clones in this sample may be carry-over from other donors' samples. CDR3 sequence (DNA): TGTGCCAGCAGGGACAGGCCATACGGGATCTATGGCTACACCTTC. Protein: CASRDRPYGIYGYTF.